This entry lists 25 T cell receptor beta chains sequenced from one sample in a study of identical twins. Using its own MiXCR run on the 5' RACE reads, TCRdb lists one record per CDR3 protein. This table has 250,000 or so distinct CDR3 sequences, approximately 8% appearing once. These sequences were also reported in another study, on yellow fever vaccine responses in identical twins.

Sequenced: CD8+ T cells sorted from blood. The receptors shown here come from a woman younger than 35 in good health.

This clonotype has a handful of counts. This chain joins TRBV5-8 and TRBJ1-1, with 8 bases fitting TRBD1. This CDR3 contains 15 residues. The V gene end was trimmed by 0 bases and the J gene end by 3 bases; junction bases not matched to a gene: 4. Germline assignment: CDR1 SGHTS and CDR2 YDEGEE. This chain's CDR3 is CASSLEDRVDTEAFF. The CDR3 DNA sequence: TGTGCCAGCAGCTTGGAGGACAGGGTTGACACTGAAGCTTTCTTT.

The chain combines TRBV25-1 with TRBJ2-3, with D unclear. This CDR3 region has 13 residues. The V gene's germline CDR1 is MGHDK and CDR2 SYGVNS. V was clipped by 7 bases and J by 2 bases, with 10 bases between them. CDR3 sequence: CASNLLNTDTQYF. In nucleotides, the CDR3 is TGTGCCAGCAATCTACTTAACACAGATACGCAGTATTTT.

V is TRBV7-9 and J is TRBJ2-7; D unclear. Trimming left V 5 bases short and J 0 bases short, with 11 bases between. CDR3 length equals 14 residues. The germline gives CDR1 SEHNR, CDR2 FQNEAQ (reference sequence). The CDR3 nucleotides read TGTGCCAGCAGCCCAGCTGGGTTCTCCTACGAGCAGTACTTC. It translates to CASSPAGFSYEQYF. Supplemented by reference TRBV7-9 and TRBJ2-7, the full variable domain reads DTGVSQNPRHKITKRGQNVTFRCDPISEHNRLYWYRQTLGQGPEFLTYFQNEAQLEKSRLLSDRFSAERPKGSFSTLEIQRTEQGDSAMYLCASSPAGFSYEQYFGPGTRLTVT.

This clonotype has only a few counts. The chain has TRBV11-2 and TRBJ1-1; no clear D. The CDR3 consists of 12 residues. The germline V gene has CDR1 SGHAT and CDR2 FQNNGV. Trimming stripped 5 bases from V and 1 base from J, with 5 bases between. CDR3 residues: CASSKENTEAFF. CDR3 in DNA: TGTGCCAGCAGCAAGGAGAACACTGAAGCTTTCTTT.

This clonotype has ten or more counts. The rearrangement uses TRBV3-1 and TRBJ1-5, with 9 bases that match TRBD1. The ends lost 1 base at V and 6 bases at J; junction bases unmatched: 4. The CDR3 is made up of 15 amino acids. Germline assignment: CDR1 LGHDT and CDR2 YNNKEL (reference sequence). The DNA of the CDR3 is TGTGCCAGCAGCCAAGGGACAGGGGAAGGTCAGCCCCAGCATTTT. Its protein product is CASSQGTGEGQPQHF.

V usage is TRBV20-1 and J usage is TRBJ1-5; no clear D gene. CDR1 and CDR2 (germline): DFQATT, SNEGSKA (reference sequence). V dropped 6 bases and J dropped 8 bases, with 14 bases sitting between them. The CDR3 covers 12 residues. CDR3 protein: CSASRGKEPQHF. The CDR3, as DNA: TGCAGTGCCTCACGAGGCAAGGAGCCCCAGCATTTT.

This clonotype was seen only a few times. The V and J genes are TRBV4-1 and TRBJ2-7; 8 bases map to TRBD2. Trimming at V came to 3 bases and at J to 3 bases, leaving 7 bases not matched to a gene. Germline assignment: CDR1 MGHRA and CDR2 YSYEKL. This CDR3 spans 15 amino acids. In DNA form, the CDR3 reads TGCGCCAGCAGCCATAGTACTAGCGGATACTACGAGCAGTACTTC. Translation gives CASSHSTSGYYEQYF.

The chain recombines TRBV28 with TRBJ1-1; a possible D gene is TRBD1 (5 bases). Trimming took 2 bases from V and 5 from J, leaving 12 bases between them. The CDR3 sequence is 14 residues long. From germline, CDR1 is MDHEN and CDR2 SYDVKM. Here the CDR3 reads CASSLGRGWTEAFF. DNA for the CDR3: TGTGCCAGCAGTTTAGGTCGGGGGTGGACTGAAGCTTTCTTT. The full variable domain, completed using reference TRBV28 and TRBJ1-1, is DVKVTQSSRYLVKRTGEKVFLECVQDMDHENMFWYRQDPGLGLRLIYFSYDVKMKEKGDIPEGYSVSREKKERFSLILESASTNQTSMYLCASSLGRGWTEAFFGQGTRLTVV.

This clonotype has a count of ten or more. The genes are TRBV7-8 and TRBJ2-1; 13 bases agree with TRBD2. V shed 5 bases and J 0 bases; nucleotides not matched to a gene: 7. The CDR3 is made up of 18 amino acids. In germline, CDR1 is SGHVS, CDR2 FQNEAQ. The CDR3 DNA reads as TGTGCCAGCAGCACGACTAGCGGGGGGCACAGCTCCTACAATGAGCAGTTCTTC. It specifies CASSTTSGGHSSYNEQFF.

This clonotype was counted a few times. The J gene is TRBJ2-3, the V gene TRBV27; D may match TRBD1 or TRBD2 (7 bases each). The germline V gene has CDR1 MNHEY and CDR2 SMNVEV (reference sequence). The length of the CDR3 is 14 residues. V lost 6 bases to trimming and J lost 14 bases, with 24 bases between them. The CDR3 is CASRRGQGGEPAYF. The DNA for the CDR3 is TGTGCCAGCAGAAGGGGGCAGGGGGGGGAGCCGGCGTATTTT.

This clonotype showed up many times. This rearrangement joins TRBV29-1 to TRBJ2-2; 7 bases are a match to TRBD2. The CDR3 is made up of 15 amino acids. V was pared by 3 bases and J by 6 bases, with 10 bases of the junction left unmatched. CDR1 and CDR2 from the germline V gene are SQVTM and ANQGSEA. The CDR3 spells CSVDDVAGGAGELFF. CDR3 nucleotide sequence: TGCAGCGTTGATGATGTAGCGGGCGGCGCCGGGGAGCTGTTTTTT.

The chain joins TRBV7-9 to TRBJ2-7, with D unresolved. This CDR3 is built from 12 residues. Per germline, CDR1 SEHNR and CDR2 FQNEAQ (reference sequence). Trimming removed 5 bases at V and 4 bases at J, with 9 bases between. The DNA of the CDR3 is TGTGCCAGCAGCCAAGACCGGTACGAGCAGTACGTC. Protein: CASSQDRYEQYV.

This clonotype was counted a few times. DNA for the CDR3: TGTGCCAGCAGCTTATCCGACAGCGAGGATGACTATGGCTACACCTTC. Translation gives CASSLSDSEDDYGYTF. The rearrangement links TRBV7-9 to TRBJ1-2, with D perhaps matching TRBD1 (5 bases). Germline-derived CDR1 and CDR2 are SEHNR and FQNEAQ (reference sequence). The germline V and J ends were trimmed by 2 bases and 3 bases, with 16 bases remaining between them. The CDR3 extends over 16 amino acids.

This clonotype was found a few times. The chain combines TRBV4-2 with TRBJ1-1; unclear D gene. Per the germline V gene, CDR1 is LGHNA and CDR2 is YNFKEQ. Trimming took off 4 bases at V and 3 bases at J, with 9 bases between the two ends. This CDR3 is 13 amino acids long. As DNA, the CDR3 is TGTGCCAGCAGCCCGCCGCCCGACACTGAAGCTTTCTTT. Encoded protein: CASSPPPDTEAFF.

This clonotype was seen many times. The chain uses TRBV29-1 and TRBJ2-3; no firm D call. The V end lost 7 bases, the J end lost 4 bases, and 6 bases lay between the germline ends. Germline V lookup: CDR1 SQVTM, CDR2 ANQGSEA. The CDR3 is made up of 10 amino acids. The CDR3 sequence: CSAHSDTQYF. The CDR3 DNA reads TGCAGCGCCCATTCAGATACGCAGTATTTT.

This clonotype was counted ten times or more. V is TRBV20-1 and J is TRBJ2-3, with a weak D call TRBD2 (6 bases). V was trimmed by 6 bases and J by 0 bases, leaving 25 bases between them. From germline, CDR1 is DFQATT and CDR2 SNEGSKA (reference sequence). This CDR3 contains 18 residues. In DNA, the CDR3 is TGCAGTGCCCTGGACTACCTCACACCTCACACCAGCACAGATACGCAGTATTTT. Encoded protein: CSALDYLTPHTSTDTQYF.

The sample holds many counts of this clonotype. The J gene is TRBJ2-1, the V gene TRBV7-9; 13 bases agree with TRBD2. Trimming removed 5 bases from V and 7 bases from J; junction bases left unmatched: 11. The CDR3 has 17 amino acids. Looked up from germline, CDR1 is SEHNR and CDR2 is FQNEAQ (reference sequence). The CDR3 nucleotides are TGTGCCAGCAGCCCGCTCCGGACTAGCGGGAGTAGTAATGAGCAGTTCTTC. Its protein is CASSPLRTSGSSNEQFF.

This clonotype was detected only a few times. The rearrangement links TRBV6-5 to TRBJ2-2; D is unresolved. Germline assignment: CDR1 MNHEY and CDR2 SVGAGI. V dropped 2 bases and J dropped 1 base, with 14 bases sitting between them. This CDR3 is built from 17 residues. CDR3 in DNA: TGTGCCAGCAGTTACCAAATCGGACGGGTGAACACCGGGGAGCTGTTTTTT. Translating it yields CASSYQIGRVNTGELFF.

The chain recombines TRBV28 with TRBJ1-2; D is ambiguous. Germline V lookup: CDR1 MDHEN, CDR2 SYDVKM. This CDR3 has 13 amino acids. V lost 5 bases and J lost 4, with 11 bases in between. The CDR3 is CASSPRGVYGYTF. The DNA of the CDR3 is TGTGCCAGCAGTCCCCGGGGAGTCTATGGCTACACCTTC.

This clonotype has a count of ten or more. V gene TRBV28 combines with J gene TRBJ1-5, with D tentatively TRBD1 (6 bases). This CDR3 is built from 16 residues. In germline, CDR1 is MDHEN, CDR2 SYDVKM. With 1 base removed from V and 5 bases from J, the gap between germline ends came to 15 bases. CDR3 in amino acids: CASSLSSGTSYQPQHF. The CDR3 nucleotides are TGTGCCAGCAGTTTATCCTCCGGGACAAGTTATCAGCCCCAGCATTTT.

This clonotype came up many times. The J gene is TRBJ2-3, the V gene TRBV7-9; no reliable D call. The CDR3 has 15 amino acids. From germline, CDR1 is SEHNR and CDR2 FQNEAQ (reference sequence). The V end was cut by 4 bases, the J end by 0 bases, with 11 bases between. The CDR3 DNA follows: TGTGCCAGCAGCTCCCAACTTGTTAGCACAGATACGCAGTATTTT. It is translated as CASSSQLVSTDTQYF. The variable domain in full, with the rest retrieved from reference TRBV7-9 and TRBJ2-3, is DTGVSQNPRHKITKRGQNVTFRCDPISEHNRLYWYRQTLGQGPEFLTYFQNEAQLEKSRLLSDRFSAERPKGSFSTLEIQRTEQGDSAMYLCASSSQLVSTDTQYFGPGTRLTVL.

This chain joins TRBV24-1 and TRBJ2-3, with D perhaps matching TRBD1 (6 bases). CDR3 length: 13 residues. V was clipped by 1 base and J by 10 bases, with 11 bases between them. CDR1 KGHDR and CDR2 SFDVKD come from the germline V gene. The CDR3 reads CATSDLDRQSQYF. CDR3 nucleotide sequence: TGTGCCACCAGTGATTTAGACAGGCAATCGCAGTATTTT.

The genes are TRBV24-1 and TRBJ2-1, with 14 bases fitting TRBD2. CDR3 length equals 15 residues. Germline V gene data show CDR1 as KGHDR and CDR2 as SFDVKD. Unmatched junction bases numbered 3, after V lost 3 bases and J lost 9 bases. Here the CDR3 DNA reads TGTGCCACCAGTGATCGACTAGCGGGAGGGCTTGAGCAGTTCTTC. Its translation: CATSDRLAGGLEQFF.

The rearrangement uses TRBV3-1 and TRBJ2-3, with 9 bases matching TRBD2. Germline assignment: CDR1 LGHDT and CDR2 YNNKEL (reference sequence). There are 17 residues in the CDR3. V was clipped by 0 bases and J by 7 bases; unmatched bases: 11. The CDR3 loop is CASSQEPVAGGRNTQYF. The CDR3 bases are TGTGCCAGCAGCCAAGAGCCTGTCGCGGGAGGGCGAAATACGCAGTATTTT.

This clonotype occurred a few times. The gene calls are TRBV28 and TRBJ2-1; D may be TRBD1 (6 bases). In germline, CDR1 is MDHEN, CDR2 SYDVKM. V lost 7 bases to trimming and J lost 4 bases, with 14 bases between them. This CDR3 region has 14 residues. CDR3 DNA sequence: TGTGCCAGCATCCAGCAGGGGCGATACAATGAGCAGTTCTTC. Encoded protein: CASIQQGRYNEQFF.